The 30 T cell receptor beta chains below all came from one sample that was sequenced in a study of human T cells and chemical hapten exposure (dated by TCRdb to the early 2020s). Library generation was performed with RACE. Data came from a NextSeq 500. TCRdb reran the public reads through fastp at Q25 and MiXCR, keeping productive beta chains. Rows with a matching CDR3 protein are joined into one entry that keeps the most common DNA and genes. The table for this sample lists about 31,000 distinct CDR3 sequences; 6.5% to 8.5% of them were counted only once. About 9.8% of the sample comes from the top ten. The time point label for this specimen denotes: healthy volunteer bleed at 2 weeks. Total RNA was isolated from unfractionated whole blood collected in Tempus Blood RNA tubes. Sequencing was carried out using whole blood. Receptor source: a human donor in good health. Some clones in this sample may be carry-over from other donors' samples.

About this clonotype: This may arise from a read error, as a much more abundant clone is one base away. This chain uses TRBV4-2 with TRBJ1-1, with 11 bases aligning to TRBD1. CDR1 and CDR2 (germline): LGHNA, YNFKEQ. Losses at the gene ends were 4 bases for V and 6 bases for J; bases not matched to a gene: 7. The CDR3 length is 15 residues. CDR3: CASSREGDRGAEAFF. Here the CDR3 DNA reads TGTGCCAGCAGCCGAGAGGGGGACAGGGGGGCTGAAGCTTTCTTT.

This clonotype was recorded many times. In nucleotides, the CDR3 is TGTGCTAGTGGTTTGGACACTTCCACTGAAGCTTTCTTT. Translated: CASGLDTSTEAFF. The chain carries TRBV12-5 and TRBJ1-1; D ambiguous. V was clipped by 1 base and J by 4 bases, with 7 bases between them. Germline V lookup: CDR1 LGHNT, CDR2 FRNRAP. The CDR3 totals 13 residues.

This clonotype was counted many times. The chain combines TRBV20-1 with TRBJ2-7; weak D call: TRBD2 (6 bases). The germline CDR1 and CDR2 sequences are DFQATT and SNEGSKA (reference sequence). V was shortened by 3 bases and J by 6 bases, with 12 bases between the two germline ends. This CDR3 comprises 12 residues. CDR3 in DNA: TGCAGTGCTAGCGGGAGAGGGGTCGAGCAGTACTTC. Its translation: CSASGRGVEQYF.

This clonotype was seen repeatedly, ten times or more. J is TRBJ2-7 and V is TRBV5-6, with D maybe TRBD1 (5 bases). Per germline, CDR1 SGHDT and CDR2 YYEEEE. This CDR3 has 12 amino acids. V was pared by 4 bases and J by 4 bases, with 9 bases between. For the CDR3, the DNA is TGTGCCAGCAGCCGCCCAGGGTACGAGCAGTACTTC. Protein sequence: CASSRPGYEQYF.

V is TRBV19 and J is TRBJ2-1; D not resolved. The CDR3 totals 14 residues. CDR1 LNHDA and CDR2 SQIVND come from the germline V gene (reference sequence). V gave up 3 bases and J gave up 9 bases, with 15 bases separating them. The CDR3 region is CASSISRDRGEQFF. The CDR3, as DNA: TGTGCCAGTAGTATTTCCCGCGACCGAGGTGAGCAGTTCTTC.

This clonotype has at least ten counts. As DNA, the CDR3 is TGTGCCTGGAGTGTAAGGGGCCCCCCCAATGAGCAGTTCTTC. Protein sequence: CAWSVRGPPNEQFF. The V call is TRBV30, the J call TRBJ2-1, with a tentative D call TRBD1 (5 bases). Germline CDR1 reads GTSNPN; CDR2 reads SVGIG (reference sequence). CDR3 length equals 14 residues. Trimming stripped 0 bases from V and 6 bases from J, with 12 bases between. The variable domain in full, with the rest retrieved from reference TRBV30 and TRBJ2-1, is SQTIHQWPATLVQPVGSPLSLECTVEGTSNPNLYWYRQAAGRGLQLLFYSVGIGQISSEVPQNLSASRPQDRQFILSSKKLLLSDSGFYLCAWSVRGPPNEQFFGPGTRLTVL.

This clonotype showed up just once. CDR3 DNA: TGTGCCAGCAGCCAAGATCAAAGGGGGATTTGTTCCTACGAGCAGTACTTC. Its protein product is CASSQDQRGICSYEQYF. The chain joins TRBV3-1 to TRBJ2-7; D is possibly TRBD1 (6 bases). Germline CDR1 and CDR2: LGHDT and YNNKEL (reference sequence). The CDR3 contains 17 residues. V was clipped by 0 bases and J by 1 base, with 16 bases between them.

The table lists this clonotype with a few counts. The V gene is TRBV21-1, the J gene TRBJ1-1; the D call in the table, TRBD1, was not verified against the DNA. TRBV21-1 is classified as a pseudogene. There are 14 residues in the CDR3. The CDR3 DNA reads as TGTGCCAGCAGCCTTCAGGGGATAAACACTGAAGCTTTCTTT. It yields the protein CASSLQGINTEAFF.

This clonotype is medium-sized. J is TRBJ2-1 and V is TRBV28, with D unresolved. V lost 6 bases, J lost 5 bases, and 11 bases lay in between. The germline CDR1 and CDR2 sequences are MDHEN and SYDVKM. The CDR3 length is 13 residues. The CDR3 reads CASRLTTNNEQFF. The CDR3 DNA is TGTGCCAGCAGGTTAACCACAAACAATGAGCAGTTCTTC.

This clonotype was observed at least ten times. The V and J genes are TRBV28 and TRBJ1-5; 8 bases line up with TRBD1. Losses at the gene ends were 7 bases for V and 5 bases for J; bases not matched to a gene: 4. This CDR3 has 13 amino acids. Germline V lookup: CDR1 MDHEN, CDR2 SYDVKM. Written as DNA, the CDR3 is TGTGCCAGCACCACGACAGGGGATCAGCCCCAGCATTTT. This sequence encodes CASTTTGDQPQHF.

This clonotype counts as medium-sized (0.01 to 0.1%). The V call is TRBV5-1, the J call TRBJ1-6; weak D call: TRBD1 (5 bases). This CDR3 spans 13 amino acids. With 5 bases removed from V and 9 bases from J, the gap between germline ends came to 12 bases. The germline V gene encodes CDR1 SGHRS and CDR2 YFSETQ. CDR3 DNA: TGCGCCAGCAGGGGACCAGAGGGTTCACCCCTCCACTTT. Translating it yields CASRGPEGSPLHF. Based on the CDR3 plus reference TRBV5-1 and TRBJ1-6, the full variable domain is KAGVTQTPRYLIKTRGQQVTLSCSPISGHRSVSWYQQTPGQGLQFLFEYFSETQRNKGNFPGRFSGRQFSNSRSEMNVSTLELGDSALYLCASRGPEGSPLHFGNGTRLTVT.

This clonotype showed up many times. J is TRBJ2-3 and V is TRBV6-6, with D hard to call. The V end was cut by 5 bases, the J end by 0 bases, with 3 bases between. CDR3 size: 12 residues. Germline V gives CDR1 MNHNY, CDR2 SVGAGI (reference sequence). CDR3 DNA sequence: TGTGCCAGCAGTGATAGCACAGATACGCAGTATTTT. It is translated as CASSDSTDTQYF.

This clonotype has ten or more counts. This chain uses TRBV4-3 with TRBJ2-7; 11 bases map to TRBD2. Germline trimming cut 2 bases from V and 3 bases from J; bases unmatched to any gene: 3. The length of the CDR3 is 15 residues. Germline assignment: CDR1 LGHNA and CDR2 YSLEER. CDR3 amino acids: CASSQTSGGNYEQYF. The CDR3, as DNA: TGCGCCAGCAGCCAAACTAGCGGGGGAAACTACGAGCAGTACTTC.

The chain joins TRBV29-1 to TRBJ2-1; D is undetermined. Trimming removed 4 bases at V and 0 bases at J, with 7 bases between. CDR3 size: 13 residues. Germline loops: CDR1 SQVTM, CDR2 ANQGSEA. CDR3 DNA: TGCAGCGTTGGGACCAGCTCCTACAATGAGCAGTTCTTC. Protein: CSVGTSSYNEQFF.

This clonotype was recorded a few times. The chain combines TRBV6-2 or TRBV6-3 with TRBJ1-2, with TRBD1 identical over 8 bases. V shed 6 bases and J 5 bases; nucleotides not matched to a gene: 5. The CDR3 loop spans 13 amino acids. Germline loops: CDR1 MNHEY, CDR2 SVGEGT. The CDR3 DNA is TGTGCCAGCAGCTCCCGGACAGGGTATGGCTACACCTTC. It yields the protein CASSSRTGYGYTF.

This clonotype was found many times. The V call is TRBV2, the J call TRBJ1-1; D ambiguous. From germline, CDR1 is SNHLY and CDR2 FYNNEI. The CDR3 totals 13 residues. Trimming took 6 bases from V and 3 from J, leaving 11 bases between them. The CDR3 here is CASRAGRDTEAFF. The CDR3 DNA is TGTGCCAGCAGGGCGGGGAGGGACACTGAAGCTTTCTTT.

V and J are TRBV7-2 and TRBJ2-2; D gene unclear. Per the germline V gene, CDR1 is SGHTA and CDR2 is FQGNSA. Between the trimmed V and J ends, which lost 3 bases and 0 bases, there was a span of 11 bases. CDR3 length equals 16 residues. CDR3 nucleotide sequence: TGTGCCAGCAGCTTGGGCTCGAGACCGAACACCGGGGAGCTGTTTTTT. Encoded protein: CASSLGSRPNTGELFF.

There are a few counts of this clonotype. The chain links TRBV7-2 to TRBJ1-5, with D unresolved. This CDR3 is built from 15 residues. V lost 7 bases and J lost 0, with 13 bases in between. Germline V gene sequence: CDR1 SGHTA, CDR2 FQGNSA. CDR3 nucleotide sequence: TGTGCCAGCACCCTGGAAACAGTTAGCAATCAGCCCCAGCATTTT. This encodes CASTLETVSNQPQHF.

This clonotype was counted a few times. The V and J genes are TRBV4-3 and TRBJ1-1, with TRBD1 matching 9 bases. V lost 0 bases and J lost 4; bases outside the gene matches: 6. The germline gives CDR1 LGHNA, CDR2 YSLEER. The CDR3 is 16 amino acids. DNA of the CDR3: TGCGCCAGCAGCCAAGAGGGCCTGACAGGGGGCACTGAAGCTTTCTTT. As protein: CASSQEGLTGGTEAFF.

Many counts were recorded for this clonotype. This chain links TRBV28 with TRBJ2-7, with D maybe TRBD1 (5 bases). The germline V and J ends were trimmed by 5 bases and 6 bases, with 17 bases remaining between them. Germline V gives CDR1 MDHEN, CDR2 SYDVKM. The CDR3 sequence is 14 residues long. CDR3 sequence: CASSNWGQGTEQYF. The DNA for the CDR3 is TGTGCCAGCAGTAATTGGGGTCAGGGTACCGAGCAGTACTTC.

V gene TRBV29-1 combines with J gene TRBJ2-5; D is tentatively TRBD1 or TRBD2 (5 bases each). Between the trimmed V and J ends, which lost 7 bases and 5 bases, there was a span of 11 bases. Per the germline V gene, CDR1 is SQVTM and CDR2 is ANQGSEA. This CDR3 is built from 11 residues. The CDR3 nucleotides read TGCAGCGCGCAGGGCGGGGAGACCCAGTACTTC. Translated: CSAQGGETQYF.

Comments on this clonotype: A read error is possible here, since a much larger clone lies one base away. This sequence joins TRBV12-3 or TRBV12-4 and TRBJ2-3; D call uncertain. V gave up 6 bases and J gave up 1 base, with 5 bases separating them. CDR3 length: 12 amino acids. The CDR3 spells CASRDGTDTQYF. The CDR3 nucleotides are TGTGCCAGCAGGGACGGCACAGATACGCAGTATTTT.

This clonotype was detected a few times. The chain carries TRBV5-1 and TRBJ2-7, with TRBD1 identical over 8 bases. Per germline, CDR1 SGHRS and CDR2 YFSETQ. V shed 6 bases, J shed 3 bases, and the junction held 5 bases outside the gene matches. The CDR3 consists of 13 residues. The CDR3 loop is CASNSGQGYEQYF. Here the CDR3 DNA reads TGCGCCAGCAATTCCGGACAGGGCTACGAGCAGTACTTC.

A few counts support this clonotype. The J gene is TRBJ2-7, the V gene TRBV6-2 or TRBV6-3, with D perhaps being TRBD1 or TRBD2 (6 bases each). V was trimmed by 6 bases and J by 2 bases, leaving 14 bases between them. In germline, CDR1 is MNHEY, CDR2 SVGEGT. The CDR3 sequence is 14 residues long. In DNA form, the CDR3 reads TGTGCCAGCAGCCGCGGGACACCCCCCTACGAGCAGTACTTC. Protein sequence: CASSRGTPPYEQYF.

This clonotype occurred many times. V usage is TRBV6-5 and J usage is TRBJ2-7; D is possibly TRBD2 (5 bases). The germline V and J ends were trimmed by 5 bases and 2 bases, with 13 bases remaining between them. Germline V gene data show CDR1 as MNHEY and CDR2 as SVGAGI. The length of the CDR3 is 14 residues. The CDR3 here is CASSPRTGPYEQYF. As DNA, the CDR3 is TGTGCCAGCAGTCCGCGGACTGGACCCTACGAGCAGTACTTC.

In its sample, this clonotype was seen many times. The CDR3 is CASLKKAGDGEQFF. Written as DNA, the CDR3 is TGTGCCTCCCTAAAGAAGGCAGGGGATGGAGAGCAGTTCTTC. This chain joins TRBV30 and TRBJ2-1; D may be TRBD1 (6 bases). Germline assignment: CDR1 GTSNPN and CDR2 SVGIG (reference sequence). This CDR3 has 14 residues. The germline V and J ends were trimmed by 7 bases and 10 bases, with 23 bases remaining between them.

This clonotype has more than one count but fewer than ten. The chain combines TRBV6-1 with TRBJ2-1; D is perhaps TRBD1 (6 bases). Trimming removed 3 bases at V and 7 bases at J, with 13 bases between. The CDR3 extends over 14 amino acids. The germline CDR1 and CDR2 sequences are MNHNS and SASEGT. The CDR3 region is CASSENRVRNEQFF. CDR3 bases: TGTGCCAGCAGTGAGAACAGGGTACGTAATGAGCAGTTCTTC.

This clonotype has more than one count but fewer than ten. The CDR3: CASSLSGQGGLAFF. The CDR3 region has the DNA TGTGCCAGCAGTTTATCGGGGCAGGGGGGCCTAGCTTTCTTT. The chain uses TRBV27 and TRBJ1-1, with 7 bases fitting TRBD1. Losses at the gene ends were 0 bases for V and 10 bases for J; bases not matched to a gene: 8. This CDR3 comprises 14 residues. Germline CDR1 and CDR2: MNHEY and SMNVEV (reference sequence).

V usage is TRBV3-1 and J usage is TRBJ2-3; D perhaps matches TRBD1 (8 bases). The ends were cut back, 2 bases at V and 8 bases at J, with 20 bases in the middle. CDR3 length: 16 residues. Germline lookup yields CDR1 LGHDT and CDR2 YNNKEL (reference sequence). The CDR3: CASSQLRDRGGATQYF. In DNA, the CDR3 is TGTGCCAGCAGCCAACTTAGAGACAGGGGAGGGGCTACGCAGTATTTT.

This chain links TRBV20-1 with TRBJ1-5; perhaps TRBD1 as D (5 bases). Trimming cost V 1 base and J 6 bases, with 10 bases left between them. This CDR3 is built from 13 residues. CDR1 DFQATT and CDR2 SNEGSKA come from the germline V gene (reference sequence). The CDR3 region is CSARVTGGQPQHF. CDR3 nucleotides: TGCAGTGCTAGAGTAACCGGGGGTCAGCCCCAGCATTTT.